The T cell receptor (beta chain) under discussion was sequenced for a study of blood T cell repertoires in COVID-19. Across the study: The United States, Italy and Spain were the sources of the acute and convalescent COVID-19 samples. T cells, B-cell-depleted T cells, or PBMCs provided the cDNA or gDNA that served as material.

Trimming removed 5 bases at V and 9 bases at J, with 16 bases between. Germline V gene sequence: CDR1 MDHEN, CDR2 SYDVKM. The CDR3 consists of 14 residues. As processed by the authors: Cell counts per sample came from amplifying reference gene primers. Method: immunoSEQ multiplex PCR; TCRdb's copy keeps in-frame clones and lacks some. The D gene and trimming were derived from the DNA, and the V and J assignments and clone size from that table. Of almost 70,000 clones listed, about nine tenths were seen once; the top ten hold over 5%. Material: peripheral blood. This chain connects TRBV28 to TRBJ2-2, with D maybe TRBD1 (6 bases). The TCR originated in a woman in her 70s with acute or convalescent COVID-19. The CDR3 region is CASSRTGNRRELFF. CDR3 nucleotides: TGTGCCAGCAGTCGCACAGGGAATCGCCGGGAGCTGTTTTTT.